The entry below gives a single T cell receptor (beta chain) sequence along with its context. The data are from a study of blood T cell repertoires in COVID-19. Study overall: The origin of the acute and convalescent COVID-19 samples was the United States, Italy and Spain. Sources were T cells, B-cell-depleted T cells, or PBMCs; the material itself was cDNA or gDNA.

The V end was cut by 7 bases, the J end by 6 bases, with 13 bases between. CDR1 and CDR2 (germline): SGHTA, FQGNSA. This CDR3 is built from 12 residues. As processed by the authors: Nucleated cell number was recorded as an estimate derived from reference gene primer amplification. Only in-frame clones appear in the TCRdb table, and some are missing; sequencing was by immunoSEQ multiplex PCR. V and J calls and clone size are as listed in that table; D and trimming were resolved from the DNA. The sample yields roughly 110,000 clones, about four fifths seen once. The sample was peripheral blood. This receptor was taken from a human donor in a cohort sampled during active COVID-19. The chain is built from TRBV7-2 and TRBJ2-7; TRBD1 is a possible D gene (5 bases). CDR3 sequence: CASTLQGTEQYF. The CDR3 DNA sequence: TGTGCCAGCACACTCCAGGGAACCGAGCAGTACTTC.